In its sample, the clone carrying this TCR beta chain was seen many times. Its antigen is currently unknown. The data derive from a study of Graves' ophthalmopathy and Graves' hyperthyroidism. Study-level points and caveats: Also, most clonotypes expanded in the thyroid above 0.001 frequency appeared in blood.

TCR beta CDR3 amplification used RNA transcripts. The workflow started with a first-round RT-PCR run with HTBI primers and then moved on to a second-round multiplex PCR. TCRdb passed the multiplex PCR reads through MiXCR, listing each CDR3 protein once. The sample lists roughly 380,000 distinct CDR3 sequences; approximately 15% were seen once. V was clipped by 3 bases and J by 5 bases; unmatched bases: 6. This CDR3 spans 14 amino acids. The diagnosis was founded upon clinical symptoms, serum thyroxine, TRAb, thyroid ultrasound and orbital computed tomography. A volume of 9.5 to 10 ml of fresh peripheral blood supplied the PBMCs.

This TCR was recovered from a woman aged 18 to 35 with stable Graves' hyperthyroidism. This sequence joins TRBV12-3 or TRBV12-4 and TRBJ1-1; 7 bases are a match to TRBD1. Sequences were obtained from peripheral blood. The chain's CDR3 is CASSFSQGGTEAFF. The CDR3 nucleotides are TGTGCCAGCAGTTTTTCCCAGGGGGGGACTGAAGCTTTCTTT.